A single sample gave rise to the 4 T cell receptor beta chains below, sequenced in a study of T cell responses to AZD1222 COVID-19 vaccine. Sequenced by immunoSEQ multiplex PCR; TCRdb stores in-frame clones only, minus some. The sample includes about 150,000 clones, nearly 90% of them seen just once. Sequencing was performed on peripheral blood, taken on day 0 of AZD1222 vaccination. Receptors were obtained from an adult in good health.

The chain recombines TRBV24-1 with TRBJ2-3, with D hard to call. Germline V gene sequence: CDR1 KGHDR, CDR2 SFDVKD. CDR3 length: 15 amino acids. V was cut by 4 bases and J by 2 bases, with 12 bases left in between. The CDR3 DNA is TGTGCCACCAGTGACCCCTACTACTCCACAGATACGCAGTATTTT. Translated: CATSDPYYSTDTQYF.

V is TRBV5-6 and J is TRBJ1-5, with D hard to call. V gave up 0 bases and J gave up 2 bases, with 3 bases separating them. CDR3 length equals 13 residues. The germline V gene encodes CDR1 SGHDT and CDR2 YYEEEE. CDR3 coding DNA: TGTGCCAGCAGCTTGGGACGCAATCAGCCCCAGCATTTT. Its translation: CASSLGRNQPQHF.

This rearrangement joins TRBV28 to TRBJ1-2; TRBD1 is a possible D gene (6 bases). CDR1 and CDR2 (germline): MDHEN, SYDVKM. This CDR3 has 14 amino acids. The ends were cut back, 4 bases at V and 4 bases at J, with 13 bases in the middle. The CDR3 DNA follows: TGTGCCAGCAGTTCCGGGGGGCAGACCTATGGCTACACCTTC. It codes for CASSSGGQTYGYTF.

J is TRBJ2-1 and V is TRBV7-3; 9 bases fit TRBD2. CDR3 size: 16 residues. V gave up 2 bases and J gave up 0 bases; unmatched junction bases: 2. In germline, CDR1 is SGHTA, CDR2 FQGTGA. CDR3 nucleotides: TGTGCCAGCAGCTTACTAGCGGGGAGCTCCTACAATGAGCAGTTCTTC. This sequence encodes CASSLLAGSSYNEQFF.